This TCR beta chain stems from a study of control samples from healthy donors and cancer patients. Per the germline V gene, CDR1 is ENHRY and CDR2 is SYGVKD. The CDR3 runs 15 residues. V was trimmed by 6 bases and J by 8 bases, leaving 20 bases between them. TCRdb keeps only in-frame clones here, not all; method: immunoSEQ multiplex PCR. The table shows roughly 100,000 clones, with approximately 90% occurring only once. Material for sequencing was blood. This chain joins TRBV10-3 and TRBJ2-4; maybe TRBD2 (6 bases). The sequence came from a woman in her fifties or sixties in good health. The CDR3 loop reads CAISSGLFSGDIQYF. The CDR3 coding sequence is TGTGCCATCAGCTCGGGACTCTTTTCTGGGGACATTCAGTACTTC.